The 32 T cell receptor beta chains below come from one sample, sequenced in a study of tumor-infiltrating lymphocytes in primary liver carcinoma. A primer matching the constant region was used to make TCR beta cDNA from 500 ng of total RNA. Employing slightly modified ARM-PCR, three nested multiplex PCR rounds were run, and these gave rise to the TCR beta libraries. PCR rounds one and two used TRBV1-TRBV30 forward primers with a C-beta reverse primer for 9 to 10 cycles each. One entry per CDR3 protein results from TCRdb running MiXCR on the multiplex PCR reads. The sample holds more than 150,000 distinct CDR3 sequences, roughly 60% seen once. Germline DNA was also extracted, while the blood RNA originated from unsorted whole blood. Sequencing was carried out using peripheral blood. Every receptor here comes from a man in his forties with primary liver carcinoma and hepatitis B virus infection.

As to this clonotype: Mismatch with germline at one junction end may stem from a read error. The V call is TRBV11-1, the J call TRBJ2-5, with D possibly TRBD2 on 6 matching bases. The CDR3 sequence is 15 residues long. Germline values: CDR1 SGHAT, CDR2 FQDESV (reference sequence). CDR3 in DNA: TGTACCAGCAGCTTTGGGGTAGCGGTCCAAGAGACCCAGTACTTC. Protein sequence: CTSSFGVAVQETQYF.

This rearrangement joins TRBV12-3 or TRBV12-4 to TRBJ1-5, with unresolved D. CDR3 length: 14 residues. V gave up 1 base and J gave up 7 bases, with 11 bases separating them. Here the CDR3 DNA reads TGTGCCAGCAGTTTAGACAGCCTAGGACAGCCCCAGCATTTT. Encoded protein: CASSLDSLGQPQHF.

This clonotype turned up a few times. The chain links TRBV11-3 to TRBJ2-1, with D unresolved. V was pared by 8 bases and J by 7 bases, with 18 bases between. The CDR3 loop spans 14 amino acids. In germline, CDR1 is SGHNT, CDR2 YENEEA. The CDR3 DNA reads as TGTGCCAGCGGCTCCCCCGGGCCAATAAATGAGCAGTTCTTC. It is translated as CASGSPGPINEQFF.

Turning to this clonotype: A junction end diverges from the germline sequence, so it may reflect a read error. The rearrangement uses TRBV11-2 and TRBJ2-7; D is ambiguous. Germline V CDR1 and CDR2: SGHAT, FQNNGV. This CDR3 has 14 amino acids. The CDR3: CASSLTDGVYEQCF. DNA for the CDR3: TGTGCCAGCAGCTTAACCGACGGAGTTTACGAGCAGTGTTTC.

This clonotype was observed at least ten times. The rearrangement joins TRBV11-2 to TRBJ2-5; D could derive from TRBD1 or TRBD2 (5 bases each). CDR3 length: 14 residues. Per germline, CDR1 SGHAT and CDR2 FQNNGV. Trimming pared 5 bases from V and 7 bases from J, leaving 17 bases between. The CDR3 spells CASSLSSAGTTQYF. CDR3 bases: TGTGCCAGCAGCCTCTCCTCGGCAGGGACGACCCAGTACTTC. Combining the CDR3 with reference TRBV11-2 and TRBJ2-5 gives the whole variable domain EAGVAQSPRYKIIEKRQSVAFWCNPISGHATLYWYQQILGQGPKLLIQFQNNGVVDDSQLPKDRFSAERLKGVDSTLKIQPAKLEDSAVYLCASSLSSAGTTQYFGPGTRLLVL.

The chain is built from TRBV4-1 and TRBJ2-7, with 8 positions matching TRBD1. There are 16 residues in the CDR3. Germline loops: CDR1 MGHRA, CDR2 YSYEKL. After removal of 4 bases from V and 2 bases from J, the junction contained 10 bases not matched to a gene. For the CDR3, the DNA is TGCGCCAGCAGCCCACGAGGTGTACAGGGGGCCTACGAGCAGTACTTC. Translation: CASSPRGVQGAYEQYF.

This clonotype was detected only once. A much larger clonotype is one base distant, so this may be a read error. V is TRBV29-1 and J is TRBJ2-2; TRBD1 is a possible D gene (6 bases). The CDR3 is made up of 13 amino acids. Per the germline V gene, CDR1 is SQVTM and CDR2 is ANQGSEA. The CDR3 region is CRVATGSAGELFF. CDR3 in DNA: TGCAGAGTTGCCACAGGGTCGGCCGGGGAGCTGTTTTTT.

This chain joins TRBV4-1 and TRBJ1-3; D call uncertain. Trimming took 1 base from V and 0 from J, leaving 7 bases between them. The CDR3 has 15 amino acids. Germline V gene sequence: CDR1 MGHRA, CDR2 YSYEKL. CDR3 nucleotide sequence: TGCGCCAGCAGCCAAGTTATGTTCTCTGGAAACACCATATATTTT. This translates into CASSQVMFSGNTIYF.

This chain connects TRBV6-6 to TRBJ1-5; D is uncertain. From germline, CDR1 is MNHNY and CDR2 SVGAGI (reference sequence). The CDR3 has 15 residues. V shed 7 bases and J shed 2 bases, with 15 bases lying between them. The CDR3 nucleotides are TGTGCCAGCAAAGGACCACCCAAGGGCAATCAGCCCCAGCATTTT. Residues: CASKGPPKGNQPQHF.

A word on this clonotype: An end of the junction does not agree with germline; a read error may underlie this. The CDR3: CGSSSGLAGFFSGANILTF. The DNA for the CDR3 is TGTGGCAGCAGCTCCGGACTAGCGGGTTTCTTCTCTGGGGCCAACATCCTGACTTTC. The chain employs TRBV11-2 and TRBJ2-6; the match to TRBD2 covers 11 bases. Germline V gene data show CDR1 as SGHAT and CDR2 as FQNNGV. The CDR3 contains 19 residues. Supplemented by reference TRBV11-2 and TRBJ2-6, the full variable domain reads EAGVAQSPRYKIIEKRQSVAFWCNPISGHATLYWYQQILGQGPKLLIQFQNNGVVDDSQLPKDRFSAERLKGVDSTLKIQPAKLEDSAVYLCGSSSGLAGFFSGANILTFGAGSRLTVL.

About this clonotype: Without the conserved terminal phenylalanine or tryptophan, this CDR3 likely stems from a read error. The chain joins TRBV29-1 to TRBJ1-4; TRBD1 is a possible D gene (5 bases). Trimming pared 4 bases from V and 0 bases from J, leaving 9 bases between. CDR3 length equals 14 residues. Germline V gives CDR1 SQVTM, CDR2 ANQGSEA. CDR3 region: CSVVLGATNEKLFL. The CDR3 coding sequence is TGCAGCGTTGTGCTGGGGGCAACTAATGAAAAACTGTTTCTT.

The chain uses TRBV29-1 and TRBJ2-1, with 11 positions matching TRBD1. This CDR3 has 14 amino acids. Trimming removed 6 bases from V and 8 bases from J; junction bases left unmatched: 9. Germline V gene lookup returns CDR1 SQVTM and CDR2 ANQGSEA. Written as DNA, the CDR3 is TGCAGCGTCGCGGGACAGGGGGTAATGGATGAGCAGTTCTTC. The encoded protein is CSVAGQGVMDEQFF.

This clonotype appeared many times. This rearrangement joins TRBV29-1 to TRBJ2-4, with D tentatively TRBD1 (5 bases). CDR3 length equals 14 residues. Germline lookup yields CDR1 SQVTM and CDR2 ANQGSEA. The V end was cut by 0 bases, the J end by 6 bases, with 12 bases between. As DNA, the CDR3 is TGCAGCGTTGAAGATCGCAGGGCAGGAAACATTCAGTACTTC. Translation gives CSVEDRRAGNIQYF.

The genes are TRBV11-1 and TRBJ2-7, with 10 bases lining up with TRBD2. Germline lookup yields CDR1 SGHAT and CDR2 FQDESV (reference sequence). CDR3 length equals 14 residues. In nucleotides, the CDR3 is TGTATCAGCAGCTTAGCGGGGGGCTCCTACGAGCAGTACTTC. Translating it yields CISSLAGGSYEQYF.

This chain connects TRBV11-2 to TRBJ2-3; D unresolved. The end of the DNA fits TRBJ1-5 better, so the J call may be wrong. Germline assignment: CDR1 SGHAT and CDR2 FQNNGV. The CDR3 runs 17 residues. The CDR3 nucleotides read TGTGCCAGCAGCCCGGGTATACAGCGGCCTAGCACAGATACGCAGCATTTT. Translating it yields CASSPGIQRPSTDTQHF.

The chain recombines TRBV5-4 with TRBJ2-5; possibly TRBD1 or TRBD2 for D (5 bases each). CDR3 length: 14 amino acids. V gave up 4 bases and J gave up 5 bases, with 15 bases separating them. Germline V lookup: CDR1 SGHNT, CDR2 YYREEE (reference sequence). CDR3 loop: CASSEWDPGETQYF. The CDR3 bases are TGTGCCAGCAGCGAATGGGACCCCGGGGAGACCCAGTACTTC.

This sequence joins TRBV11-2 and TRBJ2-7; 7 bases map to TRBD2. The CDR3 spans 16 residues. Trimming took 5 bases from V and 0 from J; bases not matched to a gene: 10. CDR1 is SGHAT, CDR2 FQNNGV, per germline. The CDR3: CASSPPGGLYSYEQYF. CDR3 coding DNA: TGTGCCAGCAGCCCCCCCGGGGGACTATACTCCTACGAGCAGTACTTC.

The chain couples TRBV6-2 or TRBV6-3 to TRBJ2-3; 7 bases agree with TRBD1. Germline V gene data show CDR1 as MNHEY and CDR2 as SVGEGT. V lost 8 bases to trimming and J lost 0 bases; unmatched junction nucleotides: 11. This CDR3 contains 16 residues. The chain's CDR3 is CASGRGTASSTDTQYF. In DNA, the CDR3 is TGTGCCAGCGGTAGAGGGACAGCTTCTAGCACAGATACGCAGTATTTT.

Worth noting for this clonotype: One end of the junction fails to match germline, which may point to a read error. This rearrangement joins TRBV11-2 to TRBJ2-5; D not resolved. This CDR3 has 14 residues. Germline V gene sequence: CDR1 SGHAT, CDR2 FQNNGV. CDR3 DNA: TGTGCCAGCGGCTTGTCGGTTCCCCCGGAGACCCAGTACTTC. As protein: CASGLSVPPETQYF.

This clonotype appeared once. This chain joins TRBV6-5 and TRBJ2-5; TRBD1 aligns across 9 bases. The J segment lost 8 bases and the V segment lost 6 bases, leaving 13 bases of the junction unmatched. CDR3 size: 15 residues. Germline V CDR1 and CDR2: MNHEY, SVGAGI. In nucleotides, the CDR3 is TGTGCCAGCAGCAGTGGGACAGGGACGATGGAAACCCAGTACTTC. As protein: CASSSGTGTMETQYF.

Here the CDR3 DNA reads TGTGCCAGCAGCTCCGAGTCCGGGACAGGGAACTACGAGCAGTACTTC. It is translated as CASSSESGTGNYEQYF. The rearrangement uses TRBV5-5 and TRBJ2-7, with 9 bases aligning to TRBD1. V lost 3 bases and J lost 3; bases outside the gene matches: 10. Germline V gene data show CDR1 as SGHKS and CDR2 as YYEKEE (reference sequence). The CDR3 spans 16 residues.

Remarks on this clonotype: The CDR3 ends on some other residue instead of the conserved phenylalanine or tryptophan, so this is likely a read error. It is unclear where the CDR3 begins or ends on the DNA, so no DNA is shown, and the CDR3 is as TCRdb lists it. The chain combines TRBV11-1 with TRBJ2-1; the table's D gene call, TRBD2, was not cross checked with the DNA. Germline V gene data show CDR1 as SGHAT and CDR2 as FQDESV (reference sequence). The CDR3 has 17 amino acids, counting both end residues. CDR3 amino acids: CASGLGLAGEVDNEQFL.

The chain links TRBV7-9 to TRBJ2-7; possible D gene TRBD2, 6 bases. Germline assignment: CDR1 SEHNR and CDR2 FQNEAQ (reference sequence). The V and J ends lost 11 bases and 3 bases respectively, with 17 bases between them. CDR3 length equals 13 residues. The CDR3 sequence: CAGTSGEHYEQYF. The DNA for the CDR3 is TGTGCCGGAACTTCGGGGGAGCACTACGAGCAGTACTTC.

The CDR3 sequence: CASSPHADGQYF. The CDR3 DNA reads TGTGCCAGCAGTCCTCATGCTGACGGGCAGTACTTC. The chain joins TRBV28 to TRBJ2-7, with D unresolved. V lost 5 bases and J 9 bases, leaving 14 bases between the germline ends. Germline V lookup: CDR1 MDHEN, CDR2 SYDVKM. The CDR3 consists of 12 residues.

About this clonotype: A much larger clone is a single base away; this may be a read error. In DNA form, the CDR3 reads TGTGCCAGCAGCTTAGAGGGGGCGAGGACTGGAGCTTTCTTT. Encoded protein: CASSLEGARTGAFF. The rearrangement joins TRBV11-1 to TRBJ1-1, with TRBD1 identical over 7 bases. Looked up from germline, CDR1 is SGHAT and CDR2 is FQDESV (reference sequence). The CDR3 totals 14 residues.

In this sample, this clonotype turned up many times. The chain has TRBV11-2 and TRBJ2-1, with TRBD1 matching 11 bases. Germline V lookup: CDR1 SGHAT, CDR2 FQNNGV. The CDR3 is 16 amino acids. The V gene end was trimmed by 0 bases and the J gene end by 9 bases; junction bases not matched to a gene: 7. CDR3 loop: CASSLDLGQGVFEQFF. The CDR3 DNA sequence: TGTGCCAGCAGCTTAGATCTGGGACAGGGGGTATTTGAGCAGTTCTTC. The full variable domain, its missing parts supplied by reference TRBV11-2 and TRBJ2-1, is EAGVAQSPRYKIIEKRQSVAFWCNPISGHATLYWYQQILGQGPKLLIQFQNNGVVDDSQLPKDRFSAERLKGVDSTLKIQPAKLEDSAVYLCASSLDLGQGVFEQFFGPGTRLTVL.

Points on this clonotype: A read error may produce the germline difference seen at one junction end. This chain joins TRBV11-2 and TRBJ2-1; a weak D match, TRBD1 (6 bases). CDR3 length: 14 residues. Germline CDR1 and CDR2: SGHAT and FQNNGV. CDR3 protein: CASSLALDRNEQFF. CDR3 coding DNA: TGTGCCAGCAGCCTCGCGCTGGACAGAAATGAACAGTTCTTC.

Concerning this clonotype: It may be a read error: a sequence one base away is much more abundant. The chain joins TRBV14 to TRBJ2-7; 8 bases fit TRBD2. V was pared by 0 bases and J by 5 bases, with 12 bases of the junction left unmatched. CDR3 size: 17 residues. Germline V gene lookup returns CDR1 SGHDN and CDR2 FVKESK. The CDR3 DNA reads TGTGCCAGCAGCCAAGATTGTCCCCCTGCGGGAGGACACGAGCAGTACTTC. This codes for CASSQDCPPAGGHEQYF.

The V and J genes are TRBV6-6 and TRBJ2-2; TRBD2 aligns across 9 bases. The CDR3 is made up of 16 amino acids. Per the germline V gene, CDR1 is MNHNY and CDR2 is SVGAGI (reference sequence). The junction had 10 bases not matched to a gene; V was cut back by 9 bases and J by 2 bases. In DNA form, the CDR3 reads TGTGCCAGGAGCCCACTAGCGGGTGAAAACACCGGGGAGCTGTTTTTT. It specifies CARSPLAGENTGELFF.

The chain employs TRBV29-1 and TRBJ2-1, with 8 bases aligning to TRBD2. The CDR3 loop spans 14 amino acids. With V trimmed by 1 base and J by 3 bases, 2 bases remained unmatched. CDR1 is SQVTM and CDR2 is ANQGSEA in the germline V gene. The CDR3 DNA follows: TGCAGCGTTGAAGGGAGCGGGAGCTACAATGAGCAGTTCTTC. Protein sequence: CSVEGSGSYNEQFF.

In nucleotides, the CDR3 is TGTGCCAGCAGCCCTGAGGGGGTTAATGAGCAGTTCTTC. Its protein product is CASSPEGVNEQFF. This sequence joins TRBV5-4 and TRBJ2-1, with TRBD1 as a possible D gene (6 bases). V lost 4 bases, J lost 7 bases, and 12 bases lay in between. Germline CDR1 and CDR2: SGHNT and YYREEE (reference sequence). The CDR3 length is 13 residues.

As to this clonotype: A read error may account for a junction end that differs from germline. The J gene is TRBJ1-3, the V gene TRBV11-2; no reliable D call. This CDR3 has 14 amino acids. CDR1 and CDR2 (germline): SGHAT, FQNNGV. The CDR3 spells CASRDGSSGSTIYF. CDR3 nucleotides: TGTGCCAGCAGGGATGGCAGCTCTGGAAGCACCATATATTTT.